The rows below give T cell receptor beta chains drawn from one sample of a study of identical twins. TCRdb redid the calling of the 5' RACE reads with MiXCR, one entry per CDR3 protein. This table holds about 250,000 distinct CDR3 sequences, 7.5% found once. The same data also contributed to another study, on yellow fever vaccine responses in identical twins.

Material: CD8+ T cells sorted from blood. These TCRs come from a woman in her late teens or twenties in good health. Both conserved end residues are part of each CDR3. Fields, in order: D gene, V gene, clone size, J gene, CDR3 protein, CDR3 DNA. A D gene is named only where the DNA matches it firmly. Size tells how often a clone was seen (once, few, many) or the class of an expanded clone, and some rows leave it out.

>.|TRBV12-3/TRBV12-4|.|TRBJ1-1
CASSSTTAYTEAFF
TGTGCCAGCAGTTCCACGACAGCTTACACTGAAGCTTTCTTT
>.|TRBV12-3/TRBV12-4|many|TRBJ2-1
CASSPAAGSYNEQFF
TGTGCCAGCAGTCCCGCCGCGGGGTCCTACAATGAGCAGTTCTTC
>.|TRBV5-5|few|TRBJ1-1
CASSLVSDRNTEAFF
TGTGCCAGCAGCTTGGTTTCGGACAGGAACACTGAAGCTTTCTTT
>.|TRBV4-2|.|TRBJ2-1
CASSLRGVHEQFF
TGTGCCAGCAGCTTGAGGGGGGTGCATGAGCAGTTCTTC
>.|TRBV7-9|many|TRBJ2-7
CASSFGFEQYF
TGTGCCAGCAGCTTCGGGTTCGAGCAGTACTTC
>.|TRBV10-3|.|TRBJ1-2
CAIRSGGRGYGYTF
TGTGCCATCAGGAGCGGGGGCCGGGGCTATGGCTACACCTTC
>TRBD2|TRBV29-1|few|TRBJ2-1
CSVEAPVAGAGDEQFF
TGCAGCGTTGAAGCCCCAGTAGCGGGAGCTGGTGATGAGCAGTTCTTC
>.|TRBV18|few|TRBJ1-1
CASSPTAMNTEAFF
TGTGCCAGCTCACCAACCGCTATGAACACTGAAGCTTTCTTT
>.|TRBV7-2|few|TRBJ2-1
CASSPDLGSGNNEQFF
TGTGCCAGCAGCCCAGATCTTGGTAGCGGAAACAATGAGCAGTTCTTC
>TRBD1|TRBV20-1|many|TRBJ2-1
CSAHGQEEIYEQFF
TGCAGTGCCCACGGACAGGAGGAGATCTATGAGCAGTTCTTC
>.|TRBV29-1|many|TRBJ2-7
CSVRHSYEQYF
TGCAGCGTACGACACAGCTACGAGCAGTACTTC
>.|TRBV4-1|few|TRBJ2-5
CASSQEPDSSHQETQYF
TGCGCCAGCAGCCAAGAGCCGGACAGCTCCCACCAAGAGACCCAGTACTTC
>TRBD1|TRBV29-1|many|TRBJ2-1
CSGGTGSFYNEQFF
TGCAGCGGGGGGACAGGGTCCTTTTACAATGAGCAGTTCTTC
>TRBD1|TRBV5-6|.|TRBJ1-2
CASSRPGTGSSNYGYTF
TGTGCCAGCAGCAGACCCGGGACAGGGAGTTCTAACTATGGCTACACCTTC
>.|TRBV11-1|few|TRBJ2-5
CASSSGWVVSRFEETQYF
TGTGCCAGCAGCTCGGGTTGGGTCGTTTCGAGGTTTGAAGAGACCCAGTACTTC
>TRBD1|TRBV7-8|many|TRBJ2-7
CASSYPTGGTYEQYF
TGTGCCAGCAGCTACCCGACAGGGGGCACCTACGAGCAGTACTTC
>TRBD2|TRBV24-1|few|TRBJ2-5
CATSPTSGLNQETQYF
TGTGCCACCAGCCCGACTAGCGGTCTCAATCAAGAGACCCAGTACTTC
>.|TRBV4-1|.|TRBJ2-7
CASSQDWESHEQYF
TGCGCCAGCAGCCAAGATTGGGAGTCCCACGAGCAGTACTTC
>.|TRBV24-1|many|TRBJ2-2
CATSDLQRTGELFF
TGTGCCACCAGTGATCTCCAGAGGACCGGGGAGCTGTTTTTT
>TRBD2|TRBV27|.|TRBJ2-7
CASSSGRASYEQYF
TGTGCCAGTAGTAGCGGGAGGGCCTCGTACGAGCAGTACTTC
>TRBD1|TRBV7-9|.|TRBJ2-7
CASRGNRGPYEQYF
TGTGCCAGCCGGGGGAACAGGGGGCCCTACGAGCAGTACTTC
>.|TRBV20-1|few|TRBJ2-1
CSARDPSYNEQFF
TGCAGTGCTAGGGACCCCAGCTACAATGAGCAGTTCTTC
>TRBD1|TRBV27|few|TRBJ1-2
CASSPRTGANYGYTF
TGTGCCAGCAGTCCTCGGACAGGGGCAAACTATGGCTACACCTTC
>.|TRBV2|.|TRBJ2-1
CGSRAGYNEQFF
TGTGGAAGTCGGGCGGGCTACAATGAGCAGTTCTTC
>TRBD1|TRBV27|.|TRBJ2-7
CASRLSGTGGEYEQYF
TGTGCCAGCAGGCTCTCAGGGACAGGGGGCGAGTACGAGCAGTACTTC
>TRBD1|TRBV3-1|.|TRBJ2-1
CASRRGTGLYNEQFF
TGTGCCAGCAGACGCGGGACAGGGCTCTACAATGAGCAGTTCTTC
>.|TRBV9|many|TRBJ2-1
CASSLGESYNEQFF
TGTGCCAGCAGCCTCGGGGAGTCCTACAATGAGCAGTTCTTC
>.|TRBV15|.|TRBJ1-1
CATSRVSLGEAFF
TGTGCCACCAGCAGAGTCTCGCTGGGTGAAGCTTTCTTT
>.|TRBV11-2|many|TRBJ2-1
CASSHLADEQFF
TGTGCCAGCAGCCACCTAGCCGATGAGCAGTTCTTC
>.|TRBV5-1|few|TRBJ2-1
CASGRETAYNEQFF
TGCGCCAGCGGACGGGAGACGGCCTACAATGAGCAGTTCTTC
>.|TRBV27|many|TRBJ2-1
CASSPTGESHNEQFF
TGTGCCAGCAGTCCCACGGGGGAGTCACACAATGAGCAGTTCTTC
>.|TRBV28|many|TRBJ2-1
CASSDSPTIYNEQFF
TGTGCCAGCAGTGACAGTCCCACTATATACAATGAGCAGTTCTTC
>TRBD2|TRBV11-1|few|TRBJ2-1
CASRLPGLAGGNSNEQFF
TGTGCCAGCAGATTACCGGGACTAGCGGGGGGCAATTCCAATGAGCAGTTCTTC
>TRBD2|TRBV7-8|many|TRBJ2-5
CASSFPAGNQETQYF
TGTGCCAGCAGCTTCCCAGCGGGAAACCAAGAGACCCAGTACTTC
>.|TRBV7-9|many|TRBJ2-7
CASSLGLGLLYEQYF
TGTGCCAGCAGCTTAGGACTCGGACTACTCTACGAGCAGTACTTC
>TRBD2|TRBV6-1|few|TRBJ2-1
CASSQRSGGTSSYNEQFF
TGTGCCAGCAGCCAACGGAGCGGGGGGACCAGCTCCTACAATGAGCAGTTCTTC
>.|TRBV28|few|TRBJ2-1
CASRHDRLPLNEQFF
TGTGCCAGCAGGCACGACAGGCTCCCTCTGAATGAGCAGTTCTTC
>TRBD2|TRBV20-1|few|TRBJ2-7
CSARVKRESYEQYF
TGCAGTGCTAGAGTGAAGCGGGAGAGCTACGAGCAGTACTTC
>.|TRBV4-1|many|TRBJ1-2
CASSQGIWESGGYTF
TGCGCCAGCAGCCAAGGAATTTGGGAATCGGGTGGCTACACCTTC
>.|TRBV28|.|TRBJ1-1
CASSSTIRTNTEAFF
TGTGCCAGCAGTTCTACGATACGAACGAACACTGAAGCTTTCTTT
>.|TRBV3-1|few|TRBJ2-5
CASSQDWTEETQYF
TGTGCCAGCAGCCAAGATTGGACAGAAGAGACCCAGTACTTC
>.|TRBV9|few|TRBJ2-3
CASSATTRRGDTQYF
TGTGCCAGCAGCGCCACGACCCGGAGGGGAGATACGCAGTATTTT